This TCR beta chain came from a study of post-analysis software for immune sequencing data. Study-wide points: Clustering by F measure revealed strong co-clustering among samples prepared together in one batch.

TCR beta cDNA libraries included unique molecular identifiers. The source material, 1 to 10 million T cells, gave rise to 510,000 or so cDNA molecules. A single record per CDR3 protein comes from TCRdb applying MiXCR to the PCR reads. The sample has 250,000 to 300,000 distinct CDR3 sequences, just over 35% seen once. This clonotype has only a few counts. Its antigen is unknown. What was sequenced was blood. The TCR was taken from a girl between 5 and 17 years old with multiple sclerosis.

The CDR3: CASSFPTDTQYF. The CDR3, as DNA: TGTGCCAGCAGCTTCCCGACAGATACGCAGTATTTT. V is TRBV13 and J is TRBJ2-3; D is uncertain. Per germline, CDR1 PRHDT and CDR2 FYEKMQ (reference sequence). V gave up 3 bases and J gave up 3 bases, with 4 bases separating them. The CDR3 length is 12 residues.